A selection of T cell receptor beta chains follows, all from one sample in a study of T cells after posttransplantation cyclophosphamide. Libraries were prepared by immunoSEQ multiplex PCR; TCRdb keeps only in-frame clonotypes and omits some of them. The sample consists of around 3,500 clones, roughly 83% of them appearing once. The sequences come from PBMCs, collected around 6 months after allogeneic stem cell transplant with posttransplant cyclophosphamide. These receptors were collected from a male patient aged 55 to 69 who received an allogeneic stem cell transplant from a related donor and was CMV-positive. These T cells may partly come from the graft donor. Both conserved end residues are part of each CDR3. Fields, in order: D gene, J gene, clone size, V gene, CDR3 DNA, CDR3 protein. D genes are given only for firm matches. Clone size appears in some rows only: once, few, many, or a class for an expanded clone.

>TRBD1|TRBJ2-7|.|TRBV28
TGTGCCAGCAGTAGGGGACAGGCGCCGAGAGAGTACTTC
CASSRGQAPREYF
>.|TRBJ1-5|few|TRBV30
TGTGCCCGCCATTGGGGGGCCCAGCATTTT
CARHWGAQHF
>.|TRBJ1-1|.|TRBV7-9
TGTGCCAGCAGGTCAGGGCTCTCGAACACTGAAGCTTTCTTT
CASRSGLSNTEAFF
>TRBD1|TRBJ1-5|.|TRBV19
TGTGCCAGTAGTTCCCGGGACAGGGAACAGCCCCAGCATTTT
CASSSRDREQPQHF
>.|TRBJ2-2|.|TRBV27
TGTGCCAGCAGTGGGGGCTTAGGGGTCCTCGGGGAGCTGTTTTTT
CASSGGLGVLGELFF
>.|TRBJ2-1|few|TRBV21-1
TGTGCCAGCAGCAAAGACAGGCCCAGGCGGACTGAGCAGTTCTTC
CASSKDRPRRTEQFF
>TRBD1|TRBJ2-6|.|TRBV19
TGTGCCAGTAGCCGCATTGAGGGGGCGACTGGGGCCAACGTCCTGACTTTC
CASSRIEGATGANVLTF
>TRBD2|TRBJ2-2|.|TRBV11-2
TGTGCCAGCAGCTCGCTAGCGGGGGGGCCCGGGGAGCTGTTTTTT
CASSSLAGGPGELFF
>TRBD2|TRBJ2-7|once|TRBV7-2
TGTGCCAGCAGTGTAGAAGGGACTATCACCTACGAGCAGTACTTC
CASSVEGTITYEQYF
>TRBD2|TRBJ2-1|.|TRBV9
TGTGCCAGCAGCGTAGAACTAGCGGTATACAATGAGCAGTTCTTC
CASSVELAVYNEQFF
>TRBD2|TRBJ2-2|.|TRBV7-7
TGTGCCAGCACCCCGTCGGGGGGGACCGGGGAGCTGTTTTTT
CASTPSGGTGELFF